Listed here are 32 T cell receptor beta chains from one sample, sequenced in a study of technical replicates of blood from a few donors (dated 2017 in TCRdb). The library relied on the immunoSEQ multiplex PCR assay. TCRdb's version of the immuneACCESS table is confined to in-frame rearrangements and falls short of the full clone set. An unresolved V gene accounts for under half of the shortfall where checked; the remainder is of unknown origin. This sample is represented by 40,000 to 60,000 clones; roughly 90% of them were singletons. Jointly, the top ten make up about 4.3% of the sample. Source material: PBMCs. The receptor set was obtained from a human donor in good health. Some clones in this sample may be carry-over from other donors' samples.

This rearrangement joins TRBV7-2 to TRBJ2-1; a possible D gene is TRBD2 (6 bases). The ends were cut back, 4 bases at V and 6 bases at J, with 13 bases in the middle. Germline V CDR1 and CDR2: SGHTA, FQGNSA. CDR3 length: 14 residues. The CDR3 loop reads CASSSGDFFNEQFF. The CDR3 bases are TGTGCCAGCAGCTCCGGGGACTTTTTCAATGAGCAGTTCTTC.

The gene calls are TRBV6-5 and TRBJ2-3, with a tentative D call TRBD1 (6 bases). Germline V CDR1 and CDR2: MNHEY, SVGAGI. The CDR3 runs 13 residues. V was clipped by 6 bases and J by 1 base, with 8 bases between them. Here the CDR3 reads CASRRTGTDTQYF. As DNA, the CDR3 is TGTGCCAGCAGACGGACAGGCACAGATACGCAGTATTTT.

This chain links TRBV7-8 with TRBJ1-3; TRBD1 might be the D (6 bases). In germline, CDR1 is SGHVS, CDR2 FQNEAQ. The CDR3 extends over 17 amino acids. V lost 6 bases, J lost 2 bases, and 20 bases lay in between. CDR3 protein: CASRGAWRESAGNTIYF. The CDR3, as DNA: TGTGCCAGCAGGGGGGCTTGGCGGGAGAGCGCTGGAAACACCATATATTTT.

The CDR3 here is CASSLDMGLAAETQYF. The CDR3 DNA reads as TGCGCCAGCAGCTTGGATATGGGACTAGCGGCCGAGACCCAGTACTTC. V is TRBV5-1 and J is TRBJ2-5, with 11 bases matching TRBD2. Germline-derived CDR1 and CDR2 are SGHRS and YFSETQ. The CDR3 has 16 residues. The J segment lost 5 bases and the V segment lost 0 bases, leaving 6 bases of the junction unmatched.

This clone was seen only once. This sequence joins TRBV12-1 and TRBJ2-7; TRBD2 reflects the table's D call only, with no check against the DNA. TRBV12-1 is given as a pseudogene. CDR3 length equals 18 residues. CDR3 nucleotide sequence: TGTGCCAGCAGCTTTGATTCATTTTCCCGTCCGCGACTAGCAGTATTGTACTTC. Translating gives CASSFDSFSRPRLAVLYF.

The CDR3, as DNA: TGTGCCAGCAGCCCACAGGGCAGTGGCTACGAGCAGTACTTC. This encodes CASSPQGSGYEQYF. This sequence joins TRBV7-2 and TRBJ2-7; D may be TRBD1 (6 bases). The CDR3 has 14 amino acids. The germline CDR1 and CDR2 sequences are SGHTA and FQGNSA. Trimming removed 5 bases at V and 3 bases at J, with 14 bases between.

The CDR3 sequence: CASSPPRDGGDPQHF. CDR3 bases: TGTGCCAGCAGTCCCCCGCGAGACGGGGGGGATCCCCAGCATTTT. V is TRBV6-1 and J is TRBJ1-5; a weak D match, TRBD1 (5 bases). V was pared by 5 bases and J by 10 bases, with 21 bases between. CDR3 length: 15 amino acids. CDR1 is MNHNS, CDR2 SASEGT, per germline.

The chain recombines TRBV19 with TRBJ2-7, with 7 bases matching TRBD1. Per germline, CDR1 LNHDA and CDR2 SQIVND (reference sequence). This CDR3 comprises 14 residues. Trimming at V came to 11 bases and at J to 0 bases, leaving 10 bases not matched to a gene. As DNA, the CDR3 is TGTGCCGGATCGACAGGGCCCAGCTCCTACGAGCAGTACTTC. Translating it yields CAGSTGPSSYEQYF.

This chain joins TRBV6-5 and TRBJ2-1; the match to TRBD2 covers 7 bases. The junction had 3 bases not matched to a gene; V was cut back by 2 bases and J by 8 bases. In germline, CDR1 is MNHEY, CDR2 SVGAGI. The length of the CDR3 is 13 residues. The CDR3: CASSYGEGYEQFF. The CDR3 DNA follows: TGTGCCAGCAGTTACGGGGAGGGGTATGAGCAGTTCTTC.

Written as DNA, the CDR3 is TGTGCCAGCAGTCCAGGGACAGGGGGCTTGGATACGCAGTATTTT. Protein product: CASSPGTGGLDTQYF. The J gene is TRBJ2-3, the V gene TRBV6-5; 12 bases agree with TRBD1. CDR1 is MNHEY and CDR2 is SVGAGI in the germline V gene. This CDR3 contains 15 residues. The junction had 6 bases not matched to a gene; V was cut back by 5 bases and J by 6 bases.

The chain uses TRBV9 and TRBJ2-3, with 7 bases that match TRBD1. The V gene's germline CDR1 is SGDLS and CDR2 YYNGEE. CDR3 length: 15 residues. V lost 3 bases and J lost 2; bases outside the gene matches: 6. CDR3 residues: CASSAAQGNTDTQYF. The CDR3, as DNA: TGTGCCAGCAGCGCCGCACAGGGGAACACAGATACGCAGTATTTT.

The gene calls are TRBV12-5 and TRBJ2-2, with TRBD1 matching 10 bases. CDR3 length equals 17 residues. The junction had 13 bases not matched to a gene; V was cut back by 6 bases and J by 6 bases. Looked up from germline, CDR1 is LGHNT and CDR2 is FRNRAP. DNA of the CDR3: TGTGCTAGTGGCACCCCGGGACAGGGGATCCGTGCCGGGGAGCTGTTTTTT. Its translation: CASGTPGQGIRAGELFF. The variable domain in full, with the rest retrieved from reference TRBV12-5 and TRBJ2-2, is DARVTQTPRHKVTEMGQEVTMRCQPILGHNTVFWYRQTMMQGLELLAYFRNRAPLDDSGMPKDRFSAEMPDATLATLKIQPSEPRDSAVYFCASGTPGQGIRAGELFFGEGSRLTVL.

The chain joins TRBV5-4 to TRBJ2-2; 8 positions match TRBD2. V shed 9 bases and J 4 bases; nucleotides not matched to a gene: 5. Germline CDR1 reads SGHNT; CDR2 reads YYREEE (reference sequence). This CDR3 spans 13 amino acids. CDR3 residues: CAIRGGATGELFF. CDR3 coding DNA: TGTGCCATTCGGGGGGGGGCCACCGGGGAGCTGTTTTTT.

The V call is TRBV14, the J call TRBJ2-7, with no clear D. This CDR3 is 13 amino acids long. The V end lost 1 base, the J end lost 1 base, and 5 bases lay between the germline ends. From germline, CDR1 is SGHDN and CDR2 FVKESK. CDR3 sequence reads: CASSQVISYEQYF. CDR3 sequence (DNA): TGTGCCAGCAGCCAAGTTATATCCTACGAGCAGTACTTC.

This chain joins TRBV15 and TRBJ1-1, with a possible D match to TRBD1 (5 bases). The CDR3 runs to 15 residues. The V gene lost 3 bases and the J gene lost 11 bases, with 22 bases spanning the gap. The V gene's germline CDR1 is LNHNV and CDR2 YYDKDF (reference sequence). This CDR3 reads CATSRGGNPGGPAFF. In DNA, the CDR3 is TGTGCCACCAGCAGGGGTGGGAACCCCGGGGGTCCGGCTTTCTTT.

This clone has a single count. V usage is TRBV9 and J usage is TRBJ2-3, with TRBD2 matching over 7 bases. This CDR3 is 14 amino acids long. The ends lost 0 bases at V and 4 bases at J; junction bases unmatched: 2. Germline lookup yields CDR1 SGDLS and CDR2 YYNGEE. The CDR3 loop is CASSVEGGADTQYF. The CDR3 DNA reads TGTGCCAGCAGCGTAGAGGGAGGGGCAGATACGCAGTATTTT. The full variable domain, with the rest looked up from reference TRBV9 and TRBJ2-3, is DSGVTQTPKHLITATGQRVTLRCSPRSGDLSVYWYQQSLDQGLQFLIQYYNGEERAKGNILERFSAQQFPDLHSELNLSSLELGDSALYFCASSVEGGADTQYFGPGTRLTVL.

The chain has TRBV6-1 and TRBJ1-2; D call uncertain. Deletions cut 0 bases from V and 8 bases from J, with 19 bases between. The CDR3 extends over 16 amino acids. In germline, CDR1 is MNHNS, CDR2 SASEGT. In DNA, the CDR3 is TGTGCCAGCAGTGAAGCGCGAGCAGCTTGGTTGGAGGGCTACACCTTC. Protein product: CASSEARAAWLEGYTF.

The rearrangement uses TRBV27 and TRBJ1-2, with 10 bases fitting TRBD1. CDR3 length: 15 residues. Trimming removed 3 bases from V and 5 bases from J; junction bases left unmatched: 6. In germline, CDR1 is MNHEY, CDR2 SMNVEV (reference sequence). The CDR3 sequence is CASSLHDRGLYGYTF. In DNA, the CDR3 is TGTGCCAGCAGTTTGCATGACAGGGGGCTTTATGGCTACACCTTC.

The V gene is TRBV19, the J gene TRBJ2-1, with 15 positions matching TRBD2. After removal of 5 bases from V and 0 bases from J, the junction contained 2 bases not matched to a gene. The CDR3 is 17 residues long. Germline V gene sequence: CDR1 LNHDA, CDR2 SQIVND (reference sequence). CDR3 protein: CASSGTSGGSSYNEQFF. In nucleotides, the CDR3 is TGTGCCAGTAGTGGGACTAGCGGGGGGAGCTCCTACAATGAGCAGTTCTTC.

The chain uses TRBV7-2 and TRBJ2-7; TRBD1 aligns across 8 bases. The CDR3 is made up of 14 amino acids. The V gene end was trimmed by 6 bases and the J gene end by 4 bases; junction bases not matched to a gene: 8. Germline lookup yields CDR1 SGHTA and CDR2 FQGNSA. CDR3 bases: TGTGCCAGCAGACCCCCGGGACAGGTTTACGAGCAGTACTTC. Protein: CASRPPGQVYEQYF.

V is TRBV5-6 and J is TRBJ2-3, with 7 bases that match TRBD2. Per the germline V gene, CDR1 is SGHDT and CDR2 is YYEEEE. Trimming removed 6 bases from V and 3 bases from J; junction bases left unmatched: 7. The CDR3 length is 14 residues. CDR3 in DNA: TGTGCCAGCAACAGGATGGGGGGGACAGATACGCAGTATTTT. Encoded protein: CASNRMGGTDTQYF.

The chain recombines TRBV9 with TRBJ2-1; 7 positions match TRBD2. V lost 4 bases to trimming and J lost 8 bases; unmatched junction nucleotides: 15. Germline loops: CDR1 SGDLS, CDR2 YYNGEE. This CDR3 has 16 residues. The CDR3 sequence is CASSINVAGPTDEQFF. CDR3 DNA sequence: TGTGCCAGCAGCATAAATGTAGCGGGCCCCACGGATGAGCAGTTCTTC.

The V call is TRBV5-4, the J call TRBJ1-2; 8 positions match TRBD1. Germline assignment: CDR1 SGHNT and CDR2 YYREEE (reference sequence). The CDR3 extends over 14 amino acids. The V and J ends lost 4 bases and 4 bases, in that order; junction bases with no gene match: 6. CDR3 bases: TGTGCCAGCAGCACCGGGACAGGTAGCTATGGCTACACCTTC. This encodes CASSTGTGSYGYTF.

V and J are TRBV6-5 and TRBJ2-7, with 7 bases that match TRBD2. Germline V gives CDR1 MNHEY, CDR2 SVGAGI. The CDR3 contains 14 residues. With V trimmed by 6 bases and J by 2 bases, 7 bases remained unmatched. The CDR3 reads CASSPGSGPYEQYF. The DNA of the CDR3 is TGTGCCAGCAGCCCGGGTAGCGGGCCCTACGAGCAGTACTTC.

The chain recombines TRBV7-8 with TRBJ1-3; tentatively, D is TRBD1 (5 bases). CDR1 is SGHVS and CDR2 is FQNEAQ in the germline V gene. V lost 5 bases to trimming and J lost 4 bases, with 9 bases between them. This CDR3 has 13 amino acids. The CDR3 DNA reads as TGTGCCAGCAGCCCCCGGGGGGGAAACACCATATATTTT. Amino acids: CASSPRGGNTIYF.

This chain links TRBV7-3 with TRBJ2-2; D is unclear. Trimming left V 4 bases short and J 0 bases short, with 6 bases between. The CDR3 extends over 14 amino acids. From germline, CDR1 is SGHTA and CDR2 FQGTGA. The CDR3 DNA sequence: TGTGCCAGCAGCTCCGGGTCGAACACCGGGGAGCTGTTTTTT. Its protein product is CASSSGSNTGELFF.

The V call is TRBV11-2, the J call TRBJ2-3, with 8 bases identical to TRBD2. This CDR3 region has 18 residues. Trimming cost V 4 bases and J 5 bases; bases outside gene matches: 17. Germline V gene sequence: CDR1 SGHAT, CDR2 FQNNGV. The CDR3, as DNA: TGTGCCAGCAGCTCCAGAGACCTCGGGGGGGCCAGGGGAGATACGCAGTATTTT. The encoded protein is CASSSRDLGGARGDTQYF.

Here the CDR3 DNA reads TGTGCCAGCAGCTTAGCGACGGGAGACTCTGGAAACACCATATATTTT. Encoded protein: CASSLATGDSGNTIYF. The chain links TRBV7-9 to TRBJ1-3; D gene uncertain. The CDR3 has 16 residues. Germline V gene sequence: CDR1 SEHNR, CDR2 FQNEAQ (reference sequence). V lost 0 bases and J lost 0, with 9 bases in between.

The chain has TRBV4-1 and TRBJ2-2; D unclear. The germline CDR1 and CDR2 sequences are MGHRA and YSYEKL. Between the trimmed V and J ends, which lost 0 bases and 5 bases, there was a span of 10 bases. The CDR3 contains 15 residues. CDR3 loop: CASSQDGSRTGELFF. The CDR3 DNA is TGCGCCAGCAGCCAAGATGGTAGTCGGACCGGGGAGCTGTTTTTT.

The J gene is TRBJ2-5, the V gene TRBV2; 10 nucleotides agree with TRBD2. With V trimmed by 3 bases and J by 5 bases, 6 bases remained unmatched. The CDR3 runs 15 residues. The V gene's germline CDR1 is SNHLY and CDR2 FYNNEI. The CDR3 spells CASSEPVAGGETQYF. CDR3 in DNA: TGTGCCAGCAGTGAGCCGGTAGCGGGAGGCGAGACCCAGTACTTC.

The chain has TRBV13 and TRBJ2-1; 13 bases fit TRBD2. V trimming: 4 bases; J trimming: 15 bases; junction bases outside the gene matches: 9. This CDR3 has 14 residues. The germline gives CDR1 PRHDT, CDR2 FYEKMQ (reference sequence). In DNA form, the CDR3 reads TGTGCCAGCAGCTCCCGGACTAGCGGGAGTAAAATGTTCTTC. This sequence encodes CASSSRTSGSKMFF.

The chain uses TRBV10-3 and TRBJ2-6, with 7 nucleotides matching TRBD1. The CDR3 sequence is 16 residues long. Germline CDR1 is ENHRY and CDR2 is SYGVKD. The J segment lost 1 base and the V segment lost 7 bases, leaving 7 bases of the junction unmatched. CDR3 protein: CAITGQAGSGANVLTF. The CDR3 DNA sequence: TGTGCCATCACCGGACAGGCTGGGTCTGGGGCCAACGTCCTGACTTTC.